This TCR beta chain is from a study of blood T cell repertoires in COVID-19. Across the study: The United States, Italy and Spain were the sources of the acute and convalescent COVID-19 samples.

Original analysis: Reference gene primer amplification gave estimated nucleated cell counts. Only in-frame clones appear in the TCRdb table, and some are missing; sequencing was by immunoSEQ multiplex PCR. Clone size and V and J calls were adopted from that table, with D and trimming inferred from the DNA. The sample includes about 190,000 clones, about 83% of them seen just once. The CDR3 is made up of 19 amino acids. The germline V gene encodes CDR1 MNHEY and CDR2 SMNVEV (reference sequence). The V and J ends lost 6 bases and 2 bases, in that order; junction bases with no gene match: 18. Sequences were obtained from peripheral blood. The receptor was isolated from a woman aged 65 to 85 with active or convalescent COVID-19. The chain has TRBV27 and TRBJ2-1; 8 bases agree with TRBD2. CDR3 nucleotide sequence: TGTGCCAGCAGCGTATCTAGCGGGCCCCGACCGGTCCCCTACAATGAGCAGTTCTTC. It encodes CASSVSSGPRPVPYNEQFF.